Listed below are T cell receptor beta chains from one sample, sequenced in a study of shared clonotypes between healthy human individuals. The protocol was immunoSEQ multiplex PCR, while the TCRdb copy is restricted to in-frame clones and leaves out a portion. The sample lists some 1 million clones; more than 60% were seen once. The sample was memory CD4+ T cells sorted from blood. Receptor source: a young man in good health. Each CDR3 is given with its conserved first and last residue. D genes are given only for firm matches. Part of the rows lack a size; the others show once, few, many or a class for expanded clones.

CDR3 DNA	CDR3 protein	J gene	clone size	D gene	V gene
TGTGCCATCAGTGACCGGGGGGGATTGTCTGGGGCCAACGTCCTGACTTTC	CAISDRGGLSGANVLTF	TRBJ2-6	-	TRBD2	TRBV10-3
TGTGCCAGCTCCGCCGGGACAGGGGCCTACAATGAGCAGTTCTTC	CASSAGTGAYNEQFF	TRBJ2-1	-	TRBD1	TRBV18
TGTGCCAGCTCCGCCTTTGGCGGGATTGAAGCTTTCTTT	CASSAFGGIEAFF	TRBJ1-1	once	-	TRBV18
TGTGCCAGCAGCTTGGTAGGCGGAAACACCATATATTTT	CASSLVGGNTIYF	TRBJ1-3	-	-	TRBV5-5
TGTGCCAGCAGTGAGGGACTAGCAGTCTACGAGCAGTACTTC	CASSEGLAVYEQYF	TRBJ2-7	-	TRBD2	TRBV2
TGTGCCACGCCGGGACAGGGGCCCTACGAGCAGTACTTC	CATPGQGPYEQYF	TRBJ2-7	-	TRBD1	TRBV19
TGTGCCAGCTCAAGTCAGGGTAATGGAAACACCATATATTTT	CASSSQGNGNTIYF	TRBJ1-3	-	-	TRBV18
TGTGCCAGCAGTTACGGTGTCCAGCCTGGAAATCAGCCCCAGCATTTT	CASSYGVQPGNQPQHF	TRBJ1-5	-	-	TRBV6-6
TGTGCCAGCAGTAGGTCAGGGCAAGAGACCCAGTACTTC	CASSRSGQETQYF	TRBJ2-5	-	-	TRBV6-1
TGTGCCAGCAGCCCCTCCGGGACAGGGAGTTGGAAAGCTTTCTTT	CASSPSGTGSWKAFF	TRBJ1-1	-	TRBD1	TRBV11-2
TGTGCCAGCAAAGCGGTGGAGGGGAACACTGAAGCTTTCTTT	CASKAVEGNTEAFF	TRBJ1-1	few	-	TRBV2
TGTGCCAGCAGTGCCCCCGGAACAGGGTCCAACGAGCAGTACTTC	CASSAPGTGSNEQYF	TRBJ2-7	-	-	TRBV6-1
TGTGCCAGCAAGAGGGGACTAGCGATTAGTGGGTACGAGCAGTACTTC	CASKRGLAISGYEQYF	TRBJ2-7	-	TRBD2	TRBV2
TGTGCCACCCGACAGGGGTCGGACACCGGGGAGCTGTTTTTT	CATRQGSDTGELFF	TRBJ2-2	-	TRBD1	TRBV10-3
TGTGCCAGTACCCCGGGACAGGGGGCGGGTGGCTACACCTTC	CASTPGQGAGGYTF	TRBJ1-2	-	TRBD1	TRBV19
TGTGCCAGCCAACCCACCTACCTTTACAATGAGCAGTTCTTC	CASQPTYLYNEQFF	TRBJ2-1	-	-	TRBV6-6
TGTGCCAGCAGCTTAAAAGGTTTTAACTATGGCTACACCTTC	CASSLKGFNYGYTF	TRBJ1-2	-	-	TRBV7-9
TGCGCCAGCAGCTTGGTACCGGGACAGGGTGAATTCTTC	CASSLVPGQGEFF	TRBJ2-1	-	TRBD1	TRBV5-1
TGTGCCAGCAGCGTAACCGGGACAGCCGGAAACACCATATATTTT	CASSVTGTAGNTIYF	TRBJ1-3	-	TRBD1	TRBV9
TGCGCCAGCAGCCAAGAGATGCGACCGGGGGGCGCTAACTATGGCTACACCTTC	CASSQEMRPGGANYGYTF	TRBJ1-2	-	-	TRBV4-1
TGTGCCAGCAGCTTAACCGGGACTAATAACTACGAGCAGTACTTC	CASSLTGTNNYEQYF	TRBJ2-7	once	TRBD2	TRBV7-2
TGTGCCAGCGGGGGCTCTAGCACAGATACGCAGTATTTT	CASGGSSTDTQYF	TRBJ2-3	-	-	TRBV7-9
TGCGCGGAGCAAGAGACCCAGTACTTC	CAEQETQYF	TRBJ2-5	-	-	TRBV5-1
TGTGCCACCAGCAATACCCCCGGGACTAGCGGGTCCTACGAGCAGTACTTC	CATSNTPGTSGSYEQYF	TRBJ2-7	-	TRBD2	TRBV15
TGTGCCAGCAGCCAACAGGGTACCTACAATGAGCAGTTCTTC	CASSQQGTYNEQFF	TRBJ2-1	-	-	TRBV7-3
TGTGCCAGCAGCCTTGACGGGACGGCCCGCTATGGCTACACCTTC	CASSLDGTARYGYTF	TRBJ1-2	-	-	TRBV9
TGTGCCATCAGTGAGGGGCGAAGGCCTGGAGGGTACTACGAGCAGTACTTC	CAISEGRRPGGYYEQYF	TRBJ2-7	-	-	TRBV10-3
TGTGCCAGCAGCTTAATCCAAGGGAACATTCAGTACTTC	CASSLIQGNIQYF	TRBJ2-4	few	-	TRBV11-2
TGTGCCAGTAGTACCGACAGGGGGTATGGCTACACCTTC	CASSTDRGYGYTF	TRBJ1-2	-	TRBD1	TRBV19
TGCGCCAGCAGCCCGACAGCCCTTACGAACACCGGGGAGCTGTTTTTT	CASSPTALTNTGELFF	TRBJ2-2	once	-	TRBV5-1
TGCAGTGCTACACAAGAGACCCAGTACTTC	CSATQETQYF	TRBJ2-5	-	-	TRBV20-1
TGTGCCATCAGCAGGGGTAGCAATCAGCCCCAGCATTTT	CAISRGSNQPQHF	TRBJ1-5	-	-	TRBV10-3
TGTGCCAGCAGTTACGGGGGAGGGAGAAGAGAAGCTTTCTTT	CASSYGGGRREAFF	TRBJ1-1	-	-	TRBV6-6
TGTGCCAGTAGTGCGAGGACCCGCACAGATACGCAGTATTTT	CASSARTRTDTQYF	TRBJ2-3	once	-	TRBV19
TGTGCCAGCAGTTCCACTAGGGGTGATACGCAGTATTTT	CASSSTRGDTQYF	TRBJ2-3	few	-	TRBV28
TGTGCCACTAGGGGGGCTAGCGGGTACAATGAGCAGTTCTTC	CATRGASGYNEQFF	TRBJ2-1	once	TRBD2	TRBV2
TGTGCCAGCAGTGTGGGACAGAACAATGAGCAGTTCTTC	CASSVGQNNEQFF	TRBJ2-1	-	TRBD1	TRBV6-1
TGTGCCAGTGCCTGGGGACAGGGGGGAGGCTACACCTTC	CASAWGQGGGYTF	TRBJ1-2	-	TRBD1	TRBV7-2
TGTGCCAGCAGACGCCAAGACTTGAGTACAGATACGCAGTATTTT	CASRRQDLSTDTQYF	TRBJ2-3	-	-	TRBV28
TGTGCCAGCAGCGTAGCTTCTCGCGGGAGGGGGGGCACAGATACGCAGTATTTT	CASSVASRGRGGTDTQYF	TRBJ2-3	-	TRBD2	TRBV9
TGCGCCAGCAGCCCGGCCGGCTTAGCTAACTATGGCTACACCTTC	CASSPAGLANYGYTF	TRBJ1-2	-	-	TRBV5-1
TGTGCCAGCAGCTCCAAGGGACCTCCCAGAGAGACCCAGTACTTC	CASSSKGPPRETQYF	TRBJ2-5	few	-	TRBV7-2
TGCGCCAGCACGACTAGTCCGAGCTCTGGGGCCAACGTCCTGACTTTC	CASTTSPSSGANVLTF	TRBJ2-6	-	-	TRBV5-1
TGTGCCAGCAGTCCTACGAGGTGGGCCCACGAGCAGTACTTC	CASSPTRWAHEQYF	TRBJ2-7	-	-	TRBV28
TGCGCCAGCAGCTTTACAGGGGGAAGCAATCAGCCCCAGCATTTT	CASSFTGGSNQPQHF	TRBJ1-5	-	TRBD1	TRBV5-1
TGTGCCAGCAGTTTGGGCACCCGGGGGGAGCAGTACTTC	CASSLGTRGEQYF	TRBJ2-7	-	-	TRBV28
TGCGCCAGCAGCCTTGACGACAGGGTGACAGATACGCAGTATTTT	CASSLDDRVTDTQYF	TRBJ2-3	-	TRBD1	TRBV5-1
TGCGCCAGCAGCCTAGAAGCGGGGGGGCCCTACGAGCAGTACTTC	CASSLEAGGPYEQYF	TRBJ2-7	once	TRBD2	TRBV4-1
TGCGCCAGCAGTGATGAATCAGGGGCAACCGAAAGCAATCAGCCCCAGCATTTT	CASSDESGATESNQPQHF	TRBJ1-5	-	-	TRBV10-1
TGTGCCATCAGTGTCTCAGCTAATGAGCAGTTCTTC	CAISVSANEQFF	TRBJ2-1	-	-	TRBV10-3
TGTGCCAGCAGTCGACGACAGAGCTCTGGGGCCAACGTCCTGACTTTC	CASSRRQSSGANVLTF	TRBJ2-6	-	-	TRBV5-6
TGTGCCAGCTCACCACGTTCGGGGGACTCTGGAAACACCATATATTTT	CASSPRSGDSGNTIYF	TRBJ1-3	-	-	TRBV18
TGTGCCAGCTCCGTCGGGGCACAAGATACGCAGTATTTT	CASSVGAQDTQYF	TRBJ2-3	-	-	TRBV18
TGTGCCTGGAGGAAACAGGGGGCCCAAGAGACCCAGTACTTC	CAWRKQGAQETQYF	TRBJ2-5	-	TRBD1	TRBV30
TGTGCCAGTAGTATGCTAGCGGGGAGGGATACGCAGTATTTT	CASSMLAGRDTQYF	TRBJ2-3	-	TRBD2	TRBV19
TGTGCCAGCAGTTGGGGTATACCGGGCTCCTACGAGCAGTACTTC	CASSWGIPGSYEQYF	TRBJ2-7	few	-	TRBV7-9
TGTGCCTGGAGTGTACCCCCTGGGGGGTCTTACACCGGGGAGCTGTTTTTT	CAWSVPPGGSYTGELFF	TRBJ2-2	-	-	TRBV30
TGCGCCAGCAGCTTGGCACTAGCGGGAGCCGGCTACACCGGGGAGCTGTTTTTT	CASSLALAGAGYTGELFF	TRBJ2-2	once	TRBD2	TRBV5-1
TGTGCCAGCAGCCCAAGCGGGAGGGATCAAGAGACCCAGTACTTC	CASSPSGRDQETQYF	TRBJ2-5	-	TRBD2	TRBV7-2
TGTGCCTGGAGTTTTGCCCACTCTGGGGCCAACGTCCTGACTTTC	CAWSFAHSGANVLTF	TRBJ2-6	-	-	TRBV30